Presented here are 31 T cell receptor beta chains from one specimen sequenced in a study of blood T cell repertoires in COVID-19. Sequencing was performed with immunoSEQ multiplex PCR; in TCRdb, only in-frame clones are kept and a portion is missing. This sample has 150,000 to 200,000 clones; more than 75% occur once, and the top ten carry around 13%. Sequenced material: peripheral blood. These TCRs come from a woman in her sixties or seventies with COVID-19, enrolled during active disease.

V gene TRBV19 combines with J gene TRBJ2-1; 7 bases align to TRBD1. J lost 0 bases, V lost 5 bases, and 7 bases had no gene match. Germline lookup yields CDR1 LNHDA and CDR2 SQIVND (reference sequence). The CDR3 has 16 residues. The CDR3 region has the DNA TGTGCCAGTAGTCAGGGACAGCCCAGCTCCTACAATGAGCAGTTCTTC. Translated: CASSQGQPSSYNEQFF.

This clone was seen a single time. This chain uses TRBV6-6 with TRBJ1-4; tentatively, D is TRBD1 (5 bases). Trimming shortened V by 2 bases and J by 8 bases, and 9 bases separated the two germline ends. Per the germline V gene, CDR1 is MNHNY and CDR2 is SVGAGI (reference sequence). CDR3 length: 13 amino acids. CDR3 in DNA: TGTGCCAGCAGTTACAGGGGAGGGGAAAAACTGTTTTTT. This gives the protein CASSYRGGEKLFF.

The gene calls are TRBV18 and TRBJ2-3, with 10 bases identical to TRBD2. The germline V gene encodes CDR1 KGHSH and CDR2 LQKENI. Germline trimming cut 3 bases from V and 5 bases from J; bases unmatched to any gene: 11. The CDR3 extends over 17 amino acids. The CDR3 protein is CASSPTVSSGSGDTQYF. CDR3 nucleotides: TGTGCCAGCTCACCCACCGTTTCTAGCGGGAGTGGAGATACGCAGTATTTT.

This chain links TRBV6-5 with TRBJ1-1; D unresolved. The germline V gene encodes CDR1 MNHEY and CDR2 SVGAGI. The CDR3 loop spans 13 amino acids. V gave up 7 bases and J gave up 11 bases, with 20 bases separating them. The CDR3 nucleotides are TGTGCCAGCAAAACTCAGCCCGGGGTTTCGGCTTTCTTT. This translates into CASKTQPGVSAFF.

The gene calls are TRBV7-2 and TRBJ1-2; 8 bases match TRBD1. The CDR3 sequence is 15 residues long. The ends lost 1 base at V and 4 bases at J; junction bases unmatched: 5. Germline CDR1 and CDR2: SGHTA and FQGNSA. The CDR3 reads CASSLVGQGSYGYTF. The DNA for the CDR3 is TGTGCCAGCAGCTTAGTAGGACAGGGCTCCTATGGCTACACCTTC.

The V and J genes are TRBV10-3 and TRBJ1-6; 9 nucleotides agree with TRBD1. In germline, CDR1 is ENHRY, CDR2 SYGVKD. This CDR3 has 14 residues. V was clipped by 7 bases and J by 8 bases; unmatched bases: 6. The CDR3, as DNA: TGTGCCATCACCGCGGACAGGGGCGATTCACCCCTCCACTTT. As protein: CAITADRGDSPLHF.

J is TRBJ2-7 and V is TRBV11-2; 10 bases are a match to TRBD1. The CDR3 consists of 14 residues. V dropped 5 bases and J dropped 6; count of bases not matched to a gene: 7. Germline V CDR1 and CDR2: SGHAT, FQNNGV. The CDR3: CASSLGTGDREQYF. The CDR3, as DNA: TGTGCCAGCAGCCTCGGGACAGGGGATCGCGAGCAGTACTTC.

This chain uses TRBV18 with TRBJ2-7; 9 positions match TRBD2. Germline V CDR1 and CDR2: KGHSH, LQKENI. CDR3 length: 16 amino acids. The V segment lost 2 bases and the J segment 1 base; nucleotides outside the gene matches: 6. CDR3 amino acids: CASSPTGTSYSYEQYF. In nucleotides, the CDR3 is TGTGCCAGCTCACCAACCGGGACTAGCTATTCCTACGAGCAGTACTTC.

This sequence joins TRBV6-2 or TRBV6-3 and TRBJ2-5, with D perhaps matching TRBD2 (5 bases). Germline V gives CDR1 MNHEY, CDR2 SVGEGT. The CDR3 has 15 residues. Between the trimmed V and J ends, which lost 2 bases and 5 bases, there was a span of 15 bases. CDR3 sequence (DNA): TGTGCCAGCAGTTACGGACTTAGTCCAATGGAGACCCAGTACTTC. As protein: CASSYGLSPMETQYF.

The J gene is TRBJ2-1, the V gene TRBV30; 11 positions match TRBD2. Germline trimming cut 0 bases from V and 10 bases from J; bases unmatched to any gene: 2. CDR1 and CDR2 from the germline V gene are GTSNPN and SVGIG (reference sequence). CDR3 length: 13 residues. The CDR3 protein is CAWSVASGREQFF. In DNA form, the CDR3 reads TGTGCCTGGAGTGTAGCTAGCGGGAGGGAGCAGTTCTTC.

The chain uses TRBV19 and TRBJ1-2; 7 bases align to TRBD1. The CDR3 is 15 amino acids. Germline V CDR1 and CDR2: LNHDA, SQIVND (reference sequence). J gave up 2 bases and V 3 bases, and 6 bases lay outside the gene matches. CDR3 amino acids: CASSIGGRGNYGYTF. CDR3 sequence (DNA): TGTGCCAGTAGTATCGGGGGCAGGGGGAACTATGGCTACACCTTC.

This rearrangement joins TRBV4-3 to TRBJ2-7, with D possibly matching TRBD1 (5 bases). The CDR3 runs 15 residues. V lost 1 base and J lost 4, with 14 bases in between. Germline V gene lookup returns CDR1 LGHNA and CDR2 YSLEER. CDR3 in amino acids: CASSQAPAGNYEQYF. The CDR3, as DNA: TGCGCCAGCAGCCAAGCCCCGGCAGGGAATTACGAGCAGTACTTC.

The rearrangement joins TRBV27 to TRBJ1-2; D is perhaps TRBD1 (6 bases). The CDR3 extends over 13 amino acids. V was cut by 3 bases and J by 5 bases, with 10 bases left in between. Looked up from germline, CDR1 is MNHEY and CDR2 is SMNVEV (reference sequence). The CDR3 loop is CASSLVQGYGYTF. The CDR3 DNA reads TGTGCCAGCAGTTTGGTACAGGGATATGGCTACACCTTC.

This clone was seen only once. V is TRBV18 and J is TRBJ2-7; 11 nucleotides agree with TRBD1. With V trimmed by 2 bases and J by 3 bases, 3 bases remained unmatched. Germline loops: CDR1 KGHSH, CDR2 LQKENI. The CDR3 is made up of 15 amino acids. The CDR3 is CASSPTGQGDYEQYF. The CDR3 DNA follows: TGTGCCAGCTCACCAACGGGACAGGGGGACTACGAGCAGTACTTC.

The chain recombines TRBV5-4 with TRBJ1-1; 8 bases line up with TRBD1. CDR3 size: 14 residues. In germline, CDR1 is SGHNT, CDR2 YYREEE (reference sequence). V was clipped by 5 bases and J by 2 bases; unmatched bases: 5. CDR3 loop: CASREQGENTEAFF. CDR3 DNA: TGTGCCAGCAGGGAACAGGGGGAAAACACTGAAGCTTTCTTT.

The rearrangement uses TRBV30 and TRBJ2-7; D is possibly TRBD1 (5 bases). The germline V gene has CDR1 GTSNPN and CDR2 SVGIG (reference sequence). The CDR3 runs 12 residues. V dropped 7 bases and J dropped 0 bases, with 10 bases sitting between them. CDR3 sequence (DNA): TGTGCCTATTGGCAGGGCTCCTACGAGCAGTACTTC. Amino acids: CAYWQGSYEQYF.

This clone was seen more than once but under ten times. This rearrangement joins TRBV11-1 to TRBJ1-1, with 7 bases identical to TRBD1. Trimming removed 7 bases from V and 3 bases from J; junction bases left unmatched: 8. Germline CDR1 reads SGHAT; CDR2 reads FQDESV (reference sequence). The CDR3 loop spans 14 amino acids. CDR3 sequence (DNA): TGTGCCAGCACCATGACAGGGTTGTACACTGAAGCTTTCTTT. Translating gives CASTMTGLYTEAFF. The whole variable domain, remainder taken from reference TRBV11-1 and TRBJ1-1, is EAEVAQSPRYKITEKSQAVAFWCDPISGHATLYWYRQILGQGPELLVQFQDESVVDDSQLPKDRFSAERLKGVDSTLKIQPAELGDSAMYLCASTMTGLYTEAFFGQGTRLTVV.

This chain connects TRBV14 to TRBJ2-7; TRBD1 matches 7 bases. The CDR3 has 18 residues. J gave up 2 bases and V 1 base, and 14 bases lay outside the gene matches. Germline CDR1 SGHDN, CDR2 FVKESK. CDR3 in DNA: TGTGCCAGCAGCCAAGGCCCCGGCACTCTCCAGGGGGCCTACGAGCAGTACTTC. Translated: CASSQGPGTLQGAYEQYF.

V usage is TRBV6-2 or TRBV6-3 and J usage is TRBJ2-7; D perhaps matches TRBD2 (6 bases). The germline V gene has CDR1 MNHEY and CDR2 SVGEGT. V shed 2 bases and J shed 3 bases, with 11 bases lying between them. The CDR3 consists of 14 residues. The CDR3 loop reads CASSYGGADYEQYF. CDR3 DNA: TGTGCCAGCAGTTACGGAGGGGCAGACTACGAGCAGTACTTC.

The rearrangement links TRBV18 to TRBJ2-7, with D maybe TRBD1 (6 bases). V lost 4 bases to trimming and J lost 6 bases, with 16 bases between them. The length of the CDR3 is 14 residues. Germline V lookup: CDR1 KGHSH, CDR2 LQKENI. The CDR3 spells CASSQTGNGREQYF. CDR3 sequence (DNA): TGTGCCAGCTCACAAACAGGGAACGGACGCGAGCAGTACTTC.

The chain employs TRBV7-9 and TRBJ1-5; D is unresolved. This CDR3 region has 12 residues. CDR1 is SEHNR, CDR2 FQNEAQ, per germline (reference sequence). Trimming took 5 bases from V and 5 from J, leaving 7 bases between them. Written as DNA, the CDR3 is TGTGCCAGCAGCCCTAAAGATCAGCCCCAGCATTTT. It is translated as CASSPKDQPQHF.

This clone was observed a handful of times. In DNA form, the CDR3 reads TGTGCCAGCAAGCCCGGGACAGGGATCGGTCAGCCCCAGCATTTT. Its protein is CASKPGTGIGQPQHF. The J gene is TRBJ1-5, the V gene TRBV7-2, with 9 positions matching TRBD1. Looked up from germline, CDR1 is SGHTA and CDR2 is FQGNSA. This CDR3 has 15 amino acids. The V gene end was trimmed by 7 bases and the J gene end by 6 bases; junction bases not matched to a gene: 10.

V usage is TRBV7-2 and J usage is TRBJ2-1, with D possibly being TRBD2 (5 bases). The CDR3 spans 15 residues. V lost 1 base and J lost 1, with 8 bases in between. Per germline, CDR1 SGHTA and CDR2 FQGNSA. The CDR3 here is CASSLETTSYNEQFF. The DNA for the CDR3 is TGTGCCAGCAGCTTAGAGACTACATCCTACAATGAGCAGTTCTTC.

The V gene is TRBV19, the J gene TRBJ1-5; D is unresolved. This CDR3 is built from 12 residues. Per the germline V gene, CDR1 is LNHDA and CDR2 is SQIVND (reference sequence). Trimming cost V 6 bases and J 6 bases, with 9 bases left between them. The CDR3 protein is CASSREGQPQHF. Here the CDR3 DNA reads TGTGCCAGTAGCCGAGAGGGTCAGCCCCAGCATTTT. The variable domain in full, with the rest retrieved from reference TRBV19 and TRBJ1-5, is DGGITQSPKYLFRKEGQNVTLSCEQNLNHDAMYWYRQDPGQGLRLIYYSQIVNDFQKGDIAEGYSVSREKKESFPLTVTSAQKNPTAFYLCASSREGQPQHFGDGTRLSIL.

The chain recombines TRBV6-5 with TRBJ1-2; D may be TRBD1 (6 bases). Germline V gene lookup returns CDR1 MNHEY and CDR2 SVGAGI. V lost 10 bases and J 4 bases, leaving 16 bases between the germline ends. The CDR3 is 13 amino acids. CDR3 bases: TGTGCCACCTTACAGGGTGGTGGCTATGGCTACACCTTC. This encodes CATLQGGGYGYTF.

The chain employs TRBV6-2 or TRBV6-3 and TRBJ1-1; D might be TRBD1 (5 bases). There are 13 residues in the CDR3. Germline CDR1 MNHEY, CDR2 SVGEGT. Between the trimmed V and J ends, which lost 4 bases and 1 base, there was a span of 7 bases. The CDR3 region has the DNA TGTGCCAGCAGTTTCAGGGAGAACACTGAAGCTTTCTTT. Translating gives CASSFRENTEAFF.

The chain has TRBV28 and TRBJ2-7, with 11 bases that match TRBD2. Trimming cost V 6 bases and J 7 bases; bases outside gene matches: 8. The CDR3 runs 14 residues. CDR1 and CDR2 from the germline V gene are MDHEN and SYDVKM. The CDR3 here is CASSTSGSVKEQYF. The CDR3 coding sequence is TGTGCCAGCAGCACTAGCGGGAGCGTTAAAGAGCAGTACTTC.

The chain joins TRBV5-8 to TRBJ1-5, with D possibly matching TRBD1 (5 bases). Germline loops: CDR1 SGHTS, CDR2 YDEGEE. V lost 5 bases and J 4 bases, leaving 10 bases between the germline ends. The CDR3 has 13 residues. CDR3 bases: TGTGCCAGCAGGGGGCCGGGTAATCAGCCCCAGCATTTT. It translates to CASRGPGNQPQHF.

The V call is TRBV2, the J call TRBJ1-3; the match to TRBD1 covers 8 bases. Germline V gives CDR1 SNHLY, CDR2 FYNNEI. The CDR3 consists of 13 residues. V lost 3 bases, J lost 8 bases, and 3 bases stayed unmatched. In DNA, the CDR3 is TGTGCCAGCAGTGAGGGACAGGACCACACCATATATTTT. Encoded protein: CASSEGQDHTIYF.

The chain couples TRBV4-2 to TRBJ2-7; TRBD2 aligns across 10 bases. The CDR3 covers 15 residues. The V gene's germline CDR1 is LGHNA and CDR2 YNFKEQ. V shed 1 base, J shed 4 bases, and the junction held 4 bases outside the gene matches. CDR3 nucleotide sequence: TGTGCCAGCAGCCAAGGCCTAGCGGGGGAATACGAGCAGTACTTC. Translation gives CASSQGLAGEYEQYF.

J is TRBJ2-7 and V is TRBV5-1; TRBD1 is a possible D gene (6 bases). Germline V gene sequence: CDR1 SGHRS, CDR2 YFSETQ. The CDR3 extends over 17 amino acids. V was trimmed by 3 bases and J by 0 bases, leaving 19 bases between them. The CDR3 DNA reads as TGCGCCAGCAGCTGGGGGCTCGGCAGGGCTACCTCCTACGAGCAGTACTTC. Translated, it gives CASSWGLGRATSYEQYF.